This T cell receptor (beta chain) was identified in a study of blood T cell repertoires in COVID-19. Study in general: PBMCs, B-cell-depleted T cells, or T cells provided the cDNA or gDNA that made up the material.

Germline V CDR1 and CDR2: SGHNT, YYREEE (reference sequence). The CDR3 loop spans 15 amino acids. The V and J ends lost 2 bases and 6 bases respectively, with 18 bases between them. The sample holds a few counts of this clone. Sequencing was performed with immunoSEQ multiplex PCR; in TCRdb, only in-frame clones are kept and a portion is missing. The sample yields about 75,000 clones, 70% to 80% seen once. This TCR came from a woman of 80 years or more with active or convalescent COVID-19. V is TRBV5-4 and J is TRBJ2-7; TRBD1 might be the D (6 bases). Sequenced sample: peripheral blood. The CDR3 loop reads CASSLPPDQGSEQYF. In DNA form, the CDR3 reads TGTGCCAGCAGCTTACCGCCCGATCAGGGGTCCGAGCAGTACTTC.